The present T cell receptor beta chain was sequenced within a study of blood T cell repertoires in COVID-19. The overall study: Samples came from the United States, Italy and Spain, spanning acute and convalescent COVID-19. Sample material is recorded as cDNA or gDNA derived from T cells, B-cell-depleted T cells, or PBMCs.

As originally analysed: How many nucleated cells were present was estimated from reference gene primer amplification. Sequencing used immunoSEQ multiplex PCR; TCRdb keeps in-frame clones, though not all of them. Clonal size and the V and J genes are those of that table, whereas D and trimming came from the DNA. The table has approximately 130,000 clones, approximately 85% seen once. Germline CDR1 is LGHNA and CDR2 is YSLEER. The V end lost 1 base, the J end lost 7 bases, and 17 bases lay between the germline ends. This CDR3 has 17 amino acids. The TCR originated in a human donor in a cohort sampled during active COVID-19. Sequencing used peripheral blood. The chain employs TRBV4-3 and TRBJ1-6, with D perhaps matching TRBD1 (5 bases). CDR3 residues: CASSQGQGQGGNSPLHF. As DNA, the CDR3 is TGCGCCAGCAGCCAAGGCCAAGGGCAGGGTGGCAATTCACCCCTCCACTTT.